The entry that follows covers one TCR beta chain sequence. This specimen comes from a study of blood T cell dynamics during melanoma immunotherapy. The wider study: First-line therapy was either pembrolizumab or nivolumab with ipilimumab for metastatic melanoma.

Deletions cut 0 bases from V and 1 base from J, with 9 bases between. Germline CDR1 is MNHEY and CDR2 is SVGAGI. The CDR3 sequence is 15 residues long. Stated time point: pre-treatment baseline. Sequenced by immunoSEQ multiplex PCR; TCRdb stores in-frame clones only, minus some. In the table there are fewer than 16,000 clones, about 85% of which are singletons. This TCR came from a human donor with melanoma. The sequenced sample was blood, obtained from a patient treated with checkpoint blockade. This chain joins TRBV6-5 and TRBJ2-5, with D possibly matching TRBD2 (5 bases). CDR3 in amino acids: CASSYSLATQETQYF. The CDR3 DNA is TGTGCCAGCAGTTACTCTCTAGCAACCCAAGAGACCCAGTACTTC.